The 13 T cell receptor beta chains given below trace back to one sample, sequenced in a study of shared clonotypes between healthy human individuals. Clones were sequenced by immunoSEQ multiplex PCR, and TCRdb holds only the in-frame ones, with some missing. The sample contains about 490,000 clones, 81% of which appear only once. The sequenced sample was PBMCs. The receptors were sampled from a woman aged 40-49 years in good health. Some clones in this sample may be carry-over from other donors' samples.

The chain links TRBV6-5 to TRBJ2-5; 7 nucleotides agree with TRBD2. V lost 2 bases to trimming and J lost 2 bases; unmatched junction nucleotides: 8. Looked up from germline, CDR1 is MNHEY and CDR2 is SVGAGI. The CDR3 has 16 amino acids. The chain's CDR3 is CASSYGKGGLQETQYF. CDR3 nucleotides: TGTGCCAGCAGTTACGGGAAGGGAGGGTTGCAAGAGACCCAGTACTTC.

The rearrangement uses TRBV6-1 and TRBJ2-2; D is ambiguous. This CDR3 region has 17 residues. The V gene's germline CDR1 is MNHNS and CDR2 SASEGT. V lost 6 bases and J lost 6, with 23 bases in between. In DNA form, the CDR3 reads TGTGCCAGCAGAGAACGGTTGGGCAGGCAGTCCTCCGGGGAGCTGTTTTTT. This sequence encodes CASRERLGRQSSGELFF.

The rearrangement links TRBV2 to TRBJ1-4, with 9 bases fitting TRBD1. Germline loops: CDR1 SNHLY, CDR2 FYNNEI. The CDR3 extends over 15 amino acids. V lost 7 bases to trimming and J lost 4 bases; unmatched junction nucleotides: 7. The CDR3 sequence: CASTKRGQGNEKLFF. The CDR3 bases are TGTGCCAGCACCAAAAGGGGACAGGGTAATGAAAAACTGTTTTTT.

About this clone: Since a far larger clone is one base different, this is likely a read error. Additional DNA sequences in this sample encode the identical CDR3. V is TRBV7-2 and J is TRBJ1-2; possibly TRBD1 for D (6 bases). This CDR3 spans 16 amino acids. Trimming pared 0 bases from V and 5 bases from J, leaving 16 bases between. Germline loops: CDR1 SGHTA, CDR2 FQGNSA. CDR3 in DNA: TGTGCCAGCAGCTTAGCTTCCGGACAGAGTAATTATGGCTACACCTTC. This codes for CASSLASGQSNYGYTF.

V usage is TRBV6-6 and J usage is TRBJ2-7; the D gene is possibly TRBD2 (5 bases). The V and J ends lost 6 bases and 5 bases respectively, with 14 bases between them. The CDR3 has 13 amino acids. CDR1 MNHNY and CDR2 SVGAGI come from the germline V gene (reference sequence). The DNA for the CDR3 is TGTGCCAGCAGGGACTCGCAGACTGACGAGCAGTACTTC. Protein: CASRDSQTDEQYF.

Concerning this clone: This specimen includes other DNA sequences encoding the same CDR3. The chain employs TRBV28 and TRBJ2-7; 13 bases are shared with TRBD2. This CDR3 contains 14 residues. Germline CDR1 MDHEN, CDR2 SYDVKM. V shed 5 bases and J 4 bases; nucleotides not matched to a gene: 2. CDR3 amino acids: CASSGTSGIYEQYF. The CDR3 DNA is TGTGCCAGCAGTGGGACTAGCGGGATTTACGAGCAGTACTTC.

This clone was recorded a few times. CDR3 in DNA: TGTGCCAGCAGCTTAGGGAGGACAGGGAAGACCCAGTACTTC. Residues: CASSLGRTGKTQYF. The chain recombines TRBV11-2 with TRBJ2-5; 8 nucleotides match TRBD1. The CDR3 consists of 14 residues. The germline CDR1 and CDR2 sequences are SGHAT and FQNNGV. V was pared by 1 base and J by 6 bases, with 4 bases of the junction left unmatched.

Turning to this clone: One base separates it from a far larger clone, so it is likely a read error. The V and J genes are TRBV9 and TRBJ2-6, with D perhaps matching TRBD1 (9 bases). Germline-derived CDR1 and CDR2 are SGDLS and YYNGEE. The CDR3 extends over 19 amino acids. Written as DNA, the CDR3 is TGTGCCAGCAGCGTTTCCGCCGGGACAGGGAGAGCGGGGGCCAGCGTCCTGACTTTC. Translation gives CASSVSAGTGRAGASVLTF. Supplemented by reference TRBV9 and TRBJ2-6, the full variable domain reads DSGVTQTPKHLITATGQRVTLRCSPRSGDLSVYWYQQSLDQGLQFLIQYYNGEERAKGNILERFSAQQFPDLHSELNLSSLELGDSALYFCASSVSAGTGRAGASVLTFGAGSRLTVL.

For this clone: One end of the junction fails to match germline, which may point to a read error. The J gene is TRBJ1-6, the V gene TRBV7-9; D possibly corresponds to TRBD1 (5 bases). This CDR3 has 15 residues. The germline V gene has CDR1 SEHNR and CDR2 FQNEAQ (reference sequence). The CDR3 DNA reads TGTGCCAGCAGCGCGACTCAGGGTTATAATTCACCCCCCCACTTT. Translated, it gives CASSATQGYNSPPHF.

V and J are TRBV28 and TRBJ1-5; TRBD1 is a possible D gene (5 bases). CDR1 is MDHEN and CDR2 is SYDVKM in the germline V gene. Trimming shortened V by 7 bases and J by 7 bases, and 20 bases separated the two germline ends. The CDR3 is 15 amino acids. CDR3 region: CASTPTGVGAQPQHF. The CDR3, as DNA: TGTGCCAGCACCCCAACAGGCGTTGGGGCCCAGCCCCAGCATTTT.

With regard to this clone: Since a far larger clone is one base different, this is likely a read error. The chain recombines TRBV30 with TRBJ2-7; D may match TRBD1 or TRBD2 (5 bases each). Per the germline V gene, CDR1 is GTSNPN and CDR2 is SVGIG (reference sequence). CDR3 length: 13 residues. DNA of the CDR3: TGTGCCTGTAGTGTACTGGGGGACTACGAGCAGTACTTC. It yields the protein CACSVLGDYEQYF.

The rearrangement links TRBV5-5 to TRBJ2-2; TRBD2 matches 10 bases. V dropped 5 bases and J dropped 4; count of bases not matched to a gene: 5. The CDR3 has 15 residues. In germline, CDR1 is SGHKS, CDR2 YYEKEE (reference sequence). CDR3 coding DNA: TGTGCCAGCAGTTCCCTAGCGGGAGCCACCGGGGAGCTGTTTTTT. It is translated as CASSSLAGATGELFF.

The chain employs TRBV29-1 and TRBJ2-1; 8 bases are shared with TRBD2. The CDR3 sequence is 13 residues long. The V gene end was trimmed by 3 bases and the J gene end by 5 bases; junction bases not matched to a gene: 3. Germline V gene data show CDR1 as SQVTM and CDR2 as ANQGSEA. Written as DNA, the CDR3 is TGCAGCGTTGATCACGGGAGGGACAATGAGCAGTTCTTC. This translates into CSVDHGRDNEQFF.